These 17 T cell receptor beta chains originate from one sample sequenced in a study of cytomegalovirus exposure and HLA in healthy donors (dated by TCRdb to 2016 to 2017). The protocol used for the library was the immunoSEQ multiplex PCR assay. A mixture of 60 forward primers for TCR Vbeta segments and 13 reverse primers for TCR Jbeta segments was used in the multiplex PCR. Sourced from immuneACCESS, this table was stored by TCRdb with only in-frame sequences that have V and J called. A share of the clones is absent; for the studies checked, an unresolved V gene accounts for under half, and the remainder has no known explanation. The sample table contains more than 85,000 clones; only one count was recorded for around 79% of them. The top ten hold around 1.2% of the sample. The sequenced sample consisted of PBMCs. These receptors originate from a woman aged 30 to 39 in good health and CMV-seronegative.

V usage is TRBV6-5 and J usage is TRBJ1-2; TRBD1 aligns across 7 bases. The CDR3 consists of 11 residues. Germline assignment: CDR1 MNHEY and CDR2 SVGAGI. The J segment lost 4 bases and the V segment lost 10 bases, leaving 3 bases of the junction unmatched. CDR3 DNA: TGTGCCACCGGGACAGTCTATGGCTACACCTTC. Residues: CATGTVYGYTF.

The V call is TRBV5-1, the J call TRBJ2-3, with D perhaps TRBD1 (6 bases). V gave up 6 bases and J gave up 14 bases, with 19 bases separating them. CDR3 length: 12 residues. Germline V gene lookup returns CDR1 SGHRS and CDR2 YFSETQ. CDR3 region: CASKGVDGSMYF. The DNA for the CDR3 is TGCGCCAGCAAGGGGGTCGACGGTTCCATGTATTTT.

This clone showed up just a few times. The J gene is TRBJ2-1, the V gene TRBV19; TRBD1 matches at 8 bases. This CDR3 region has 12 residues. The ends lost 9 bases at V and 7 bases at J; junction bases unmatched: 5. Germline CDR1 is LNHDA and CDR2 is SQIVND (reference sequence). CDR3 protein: CASRTGLNEQFF. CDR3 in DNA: TGTGCCAGCCGGACAGGGTTGAATGAGCAGTTCTTC.

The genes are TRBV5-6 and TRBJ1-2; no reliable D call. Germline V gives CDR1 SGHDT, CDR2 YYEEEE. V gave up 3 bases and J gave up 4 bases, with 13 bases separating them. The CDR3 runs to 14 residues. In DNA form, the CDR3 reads TGTGCCAGCAGCTATGAGAAGGGAGGCTATGGCTACACCTTC. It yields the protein CASSYEKGGYGYTF. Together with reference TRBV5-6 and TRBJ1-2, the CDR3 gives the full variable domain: DAGVTQSPTHLIKTRGQQVTLRCSPKSGHDTVSWYQQALGQGPQFIFQYYEEEERQRGNFPDRFSGHQFPNYSSELNVNALLLGDSALYLCASSYEKGGYGYTFGSGTRLTVV.

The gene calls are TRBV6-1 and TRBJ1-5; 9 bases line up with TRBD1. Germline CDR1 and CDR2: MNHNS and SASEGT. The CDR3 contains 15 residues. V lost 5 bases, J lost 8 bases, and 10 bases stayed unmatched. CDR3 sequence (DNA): TGTGCCAGCAGTACGATCCGGGACAGGGAAGAGCCCCAGCATTTT. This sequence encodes CASSTIRDREEPQHF.

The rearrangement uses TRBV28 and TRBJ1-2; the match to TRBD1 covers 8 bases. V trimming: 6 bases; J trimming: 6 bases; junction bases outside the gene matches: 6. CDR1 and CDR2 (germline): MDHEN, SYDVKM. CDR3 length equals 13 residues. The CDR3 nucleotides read TGTGCCAGCAGCTTAGGGACAGGTGATGGCTACACCTTC. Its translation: CASSLGTGDGYTF.

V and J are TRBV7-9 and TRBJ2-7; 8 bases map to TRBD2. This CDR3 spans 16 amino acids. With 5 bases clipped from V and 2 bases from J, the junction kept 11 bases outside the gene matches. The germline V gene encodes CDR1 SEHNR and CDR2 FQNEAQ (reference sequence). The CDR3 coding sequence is TGTGCCAGCAGCCTACCGTCGGGACTAGGGCCCTACGAGCAGTACTTC. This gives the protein CASSLPSGLGPYEQYF.

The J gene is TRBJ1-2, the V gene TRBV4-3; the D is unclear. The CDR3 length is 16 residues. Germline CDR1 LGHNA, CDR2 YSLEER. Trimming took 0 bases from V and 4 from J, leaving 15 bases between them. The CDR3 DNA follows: TGCGCCAGCAGCCAAGATGGCCTAGTTAAATCCTATGGCTACACCTTC. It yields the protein CASSQDGLVKSYGYTF.

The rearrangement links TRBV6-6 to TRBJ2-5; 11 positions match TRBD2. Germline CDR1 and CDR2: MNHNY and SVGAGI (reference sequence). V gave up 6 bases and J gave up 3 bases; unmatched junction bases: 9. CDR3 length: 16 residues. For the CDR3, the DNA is TGTGCCAGCAGCTCTAGCGGGAGGACGCAAAAAGAGACCCAGTACTTC. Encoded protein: CASSSSGRTQKETQYF.

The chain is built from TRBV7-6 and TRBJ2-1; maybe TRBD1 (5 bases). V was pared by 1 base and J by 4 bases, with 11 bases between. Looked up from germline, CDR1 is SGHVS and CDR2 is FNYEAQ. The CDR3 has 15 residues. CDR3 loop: CASSLDTGAYNEQFF. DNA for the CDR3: TGTGCCAGCAGCTTAGATACAGGAGCATACAATGAGCAGTTCTTC. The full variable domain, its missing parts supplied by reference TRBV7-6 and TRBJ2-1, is GAGVSQSPRYKVTKRGQDVALRCDPISGHVSLYWYRQALGQGPEFLTYFNYEAQQDKSGLPNDRFSAERPEGSISTLTIQRTEQRDSAMYRCASSLDTGAYNEQFFGPGTRLTVL.

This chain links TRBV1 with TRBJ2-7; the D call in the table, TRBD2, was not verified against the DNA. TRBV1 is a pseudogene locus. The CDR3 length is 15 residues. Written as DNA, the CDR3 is TGCACCAGCAGCCGAGTGCTCCCGAACTTCTACGAGCAGTACTTC. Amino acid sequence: CTSSRVLPNFYEQYF.

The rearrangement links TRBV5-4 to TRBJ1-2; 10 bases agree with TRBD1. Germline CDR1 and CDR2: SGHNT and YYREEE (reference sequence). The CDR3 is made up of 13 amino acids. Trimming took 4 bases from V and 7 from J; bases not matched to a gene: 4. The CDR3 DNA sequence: TGTGCCAGCAGCCGACAGGGGGCCGGTGGCTACACCTTC. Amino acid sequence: CASSRQGAGGYTF. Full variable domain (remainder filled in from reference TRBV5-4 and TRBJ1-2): ETGVTQSPTHLIKTRGQQVTLRCSSQSGHNTVSWYQQALGQGPQFIFQYYREEENGRGNFPPRFSGLQFPNYSSELNVNALELDDSALYLCASSRQGAGGYTFGSGTRLTVV.

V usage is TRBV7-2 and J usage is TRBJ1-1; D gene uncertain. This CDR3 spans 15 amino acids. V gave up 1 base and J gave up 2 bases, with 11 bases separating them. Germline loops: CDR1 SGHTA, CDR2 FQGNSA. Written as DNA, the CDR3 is TGTGCCAGCAGCTTAGGAGGCACGGTCAACACTGAAGCTTTCTTT. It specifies CASSLGGTVNTEAFF.

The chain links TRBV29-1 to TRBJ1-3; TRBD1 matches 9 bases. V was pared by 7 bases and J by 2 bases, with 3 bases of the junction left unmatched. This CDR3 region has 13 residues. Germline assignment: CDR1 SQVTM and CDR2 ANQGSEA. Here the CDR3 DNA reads TGCAGCGCTGGGACAGGGACTGGAAACACCATATATTTT. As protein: CSAGTGTGNTIYF.

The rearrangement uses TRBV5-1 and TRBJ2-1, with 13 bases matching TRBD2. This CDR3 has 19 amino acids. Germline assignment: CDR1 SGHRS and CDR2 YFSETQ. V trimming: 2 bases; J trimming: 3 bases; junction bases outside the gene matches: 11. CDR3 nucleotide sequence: TGCGCCAGCAGCTTCACGGGACTAGCGGGAAGGGGAGACTACAATGAGCAGTTCTTC. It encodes CASSFTGLAGRGDYNEQFF. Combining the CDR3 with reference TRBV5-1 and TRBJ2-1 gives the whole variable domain KAGVTQTPRYLIKTRGQQVTLSCSPISGHRSVSWYQQTPGQGLQFLFEYFSETQRNKGNFPGRFSGRQFSNSRSEMNVSTLELGDSALYLCASSFTGLAGRGDYNEQFFGPGTRLTVL.

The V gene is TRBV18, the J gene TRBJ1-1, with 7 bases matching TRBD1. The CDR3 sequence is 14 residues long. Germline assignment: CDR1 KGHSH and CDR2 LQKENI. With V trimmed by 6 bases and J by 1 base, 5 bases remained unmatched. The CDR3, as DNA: TGTGCCAGCTCCCAGGACAGGAAGAACACTGAAGCTTTCTTT. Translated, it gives CASSQDRKNTEAFF.

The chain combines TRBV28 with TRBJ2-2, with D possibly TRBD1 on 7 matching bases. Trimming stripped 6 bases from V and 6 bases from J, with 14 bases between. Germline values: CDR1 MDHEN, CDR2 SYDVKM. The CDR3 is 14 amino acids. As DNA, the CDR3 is TGTGCCAGCAGCTCCCAGGGGGGTCCCGGGGAGCTGTTTTTT. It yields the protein CASSSQGGPGELFF. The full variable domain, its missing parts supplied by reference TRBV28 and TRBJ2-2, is DVKVTQSSRYLVKRTGEKVFLECVQDMDHENMFWYRQDPGLGLRLIYFSYDVKMKEKGDIPEGYSVSREKKERFSLILESASTNQTSMYLCASSSQGGPGELFFGEGSRLTVL.